This TCR beta chain was sequenced for a study of T cell repertoires in cytomegalovirus infection. Study background: Carrying CMV and the relevant HLA type showed in public TCR beta signatures.

The study, taken as a whole, reports: HLA-C-restricted TCR beta clonotypes specific for CMV led the ex vivo response.

TCRdb called the reads again in MiXCR, with one record for every CDR3 protein. The sample has 200,000 to 300,000 distinct CDR3 sequences; roughly 12% are singletons. In the case of this clonotype: Antigen specificity is unknown.

Losses at the gene ends were 4 bases for V and 0 bases for J; bases not matched to a gene: 6. The CDR3 is 14 residues long. The germline V gene encodes CDR1 DFQATT and CDR2 SNEGSKA (reference sequence). The chain uses TRBV20-1 and TRBJ2-7; 7 positions agree with TRBD2. This sequence originates from a human donor in good health (CMV status not recorded). Some clones in this sample may be carry-over from other donors' samples. What was sequenced was PBMCs. The CDR3, as DNA: TGCAGTGCTAATGACGGCGGGAGCTCCTACGAGCAGTACTTC. Translated, it gives CSANDGGSSYEQYF.